These 27 T cell receptor beta chains share one sample of origin, sequenced in a study of blood T cell repertoires in COVID-19. Only in-frame clones appear in the TCRdb table, and some are missing; sequencing was by immunoSEQ multiplex PCR. The sample has about 210,000 clones; 83% are singletons. Material for sequencing was peripheral blood. These TCRs come from a man aged 50 or older with active or convalescent COVID-19.

CDR3 sequence reads: CASSAETGAGTEAFF. CDR3 coding DNA: TGTGCCAGCAGCGCGGAAACAGGGGCTGGCACTGAAGCTTTCTTT. V usage is TRBV3-1 (or the pseudogene TRBV3-2) and J usage is TRBJ1-1; 7 positions match TRBD1. J lost 4 bases, V lost 5 bases, and 10 bases had no gene match. The germline gives CDR1 LGHDT, CDR2 YNNKEL (reference sequence). This CDR3 is 15 amino acids long.

As DNA, the CDR3 is TGTGCCAGCGGGGCGGGACGGACAGATACGCAGTATTTT. Encoded protein: CASGAGRTDTQYF. The rearrangement uses TRBV7-8 and TRBJ2-3, with a possible D match to TRBD2 (6 bases). Germline CDR1 reads SGHVS; CDR2 reads FQNEAQ. Trimming took off 8 bases at V and 3 bases at J, with 12 bases between the two ends. This CDR3 spans 13 amino acids.

This clone appeared many times. Here the CDR3 DNA reads TGCGCCAGCAGCTTTGTGACAAATTACAATGAGCAGTTCTTC. Translated, it gives CASSFVTNYNEQFF. This chain uses TRBV5-1 with TRBJ2-1; unclear D gene. The germline V and J ends were trimmed by 2 bases and 4 bases, with 10 bases remaining between them. This CDR3 comprises 14 residues. CDR1 is SGHRS and CDR2 is YFSETQ in the germline V gene.

The V call is TRBV11-2, the J call TRBJ2-1; TRBD2 agrees at 9 bases. Germline assignment: CDR1 SGHAT and CDR2 FQNNGV. The CDR3 sequence is 15 residues long. V gave up 4 bases and J gave up 4 bases; unmatched junction bases: 5. Here the CDR3 reads CASSSPSGRYNEQFF. The CDR3 DNA reads TGTGCCAGCAGCTCCCCGAGCGGGAGGTACAATGAGCAGTTCTTC.

The chain employs TRBV7-6 and TRBJ2-2, with D uncertain. The CDR3 length is 13 residues. V was shortened by 4 bases and J by 6 bases, with 9 bases between the two germline ends. The germline V gene has CDR1 SGHVS and CDR2 FNYEAQ. The CDR3 nucleotides are TGTGCCAGCAGCTCCCCTACCGCCGGGGAGCTGTTTTTT. The encoded protein is CASSSPTAGELFF.

The chain joins TRBV5-6 to TRBJ1-1; 7 positions match TRBD1. The CDR3 spans 16 residues. The ends lost 3 bases at V and 0 bases at J; junction bases unmatched: 8. Looked up from germline, CDR1 is SGHDT and CDR2 is YYEEEE. CDR3 protein: CASSSDRDYMNTEAFF. The DNA for the CDR3 is TGTGCCAGCAGCTCCGACAGGGATTACATGAACACTGAAGCTTTCTTT.

V and J are TRBV11-2 and TRBJ2-4; D perhaps matches TRBD1 (6 bases). V was trimmed by 4 bases and J by 5 bases, leaving 15 bases between them. The length of the CDR3 is 15 residues. Germline V lookup: CDR1 SGHAT, CDR2 FQNNGV. The CDR3 region is CASSWGPRGQNIQYF. For the CDR3, the DNA is TGTGCCAGCAGCTGGGGGCCCAGGGGCCAAAACATTCAGTACTTC.

The chain recombines TRBV28 with TRBJ1-2; D remains unclear. The V gene's germline CDR1 is MDHEN and CDR2 SYDVKM. Trimming stripped 6 bases from V and 7 bases from J, with 9 bases between. The CDR3 has 11 residues. CDR3 region: CASRSGRGYTF. In DNA form, the CDR3 reads TGTGCCAGCAGATCCGGTCGTGGCTACACCTTC.

The chain has TRBV7-6 and TRBJ1-6; no definite D call. Germline V gene data show CDR1 as SGHVS and CDR2 as FNYEAQ. V lost 5 bases to trimming and J lost 4 bases, with 12 bases between them. The CDR3 contains 15 residues. CDR3 DNA sequence: TGTGCCAGCAGCATCAGCCGCGGTTATAATTCACCCCTCCACTTT. Its translation is CASSISRGYNSPLHF.

The V and J genes are TRBV5-1 and TRBJ2-2; TRBD1 is a possible D gene (5 bases). The CDR3 runs 13 residues. Trimming cost V 4 bases and J 4 bases, with 8 bases left between them. CDR1 SGHRS and CDR2 YFSETQ come from the germline V gene. This chain's CDR3 is CASSPQGTGELFF. CDR3 sequence (DNA): TGCGCCAGCAGCCCCCAGGGCACCGGGGAGCTGTTTTTT.

The gene calls are TRBV7-2 and TRBJ2-7, with 7 bases that match TRBD1. The V gene's germline CDR1 is SGHTA and CDR2 FQGNSA. V shed 2 bases and J 7 bases; nucleotides not matched to a gene: 8. CDR3 length: 14 residues. CDR3 coding DNA: TGTGCCAGCAGCTTACGGGCAGGGGGTGATGAGCAGTACTTC. Encoded protein: CASSLRAGGDEQYF.

The V gene is TRBV9, the J gene TRBJ2-1, with a weak D call TRBD1 (5 bases). Germline V CDR1 and CDR2: SGDLS, YYNGEE. This CDR3 is 16 amino acids long. Deletions cut 0 bases from V and 8 bases from J, with 18 bases between. The CDR3 sequence: CASSVVGQGSWDEQFF. CDR3 DNA sequence: TGTGCCAGCAGCGTAGTGGGGCAGGGCAGTTGGGATGAGCAGTTCTTC.

The chain has TRBV13 and TRBJ1-1; D gene unclear. Trimming shortened V by 1 base and J by 8 bases, and 11 bases separated the two germline ends. CDR3 length: 13 amino acids. CDR1 is PRHDT and CDR2 is FYEKMQ in the germline V gene (reference sequence). The CDR3 DNA follows: TGTGCCAGCAGCTTAGTCTTAGAGTCAGAAGCTTTCTTT. Protein sequence: CASSLVLESEAFF.

This chain joins TRBV2 and TRBJ2-5; 10 positions agree with TRBD1. The trim removed 7 bases at V and 0 bases at J, leaving 5 bases unmatched. The CDR3 is 15 amino acids. CDR1 and CDR2 (germline): SNHLY, FYNNEI. CDR3 in DNA: TGTGCCAGCACCCGAGACAGGGGGCACCAAGAGACCCAGTACTTC. Protein product: CASTRDRGHQETQYF.

J is TRBJ2-2 and V is TRBV5-4, with 10 bases matching TRBD1. The CDR3 consists of 15 residues. V was pared by 1 base and J by 6 bases, with 3 bases of the junction left unmatched. Per the germline V gene, CDR1 is SGHNT and CDR2 is YYREEE (reference sequence). For the CDR3, the DNA is TGTGCCAGCAGCTTGCCGACAGGGGGCCCCGGGGAGCTGTTTTTT. Its protein is CASSLPTGGPGELFF.

The chain joins TRBV11-2 to TRBJ1-2; 11 positions match TRBD1. The CDR3 covers 15 residues. CDR1 SGHAT and CDR2 FQNNGV come from the germline V gene. Trimming cost V 6 bases and J 6 bases; bases outside gene matches: 9. CDR3 region: CASSNLGQGVHGYTF. The CDR3 DNA sequence: TGTGCCAGCAGTAACCTGGGACAGGGGGTGCATGGCTACACCTTC.

V gene TRBV7-2 combines with J gene TRBJ2-4, with D maybe TRBD1 (5 bases). The germline V and J ends were trimmed by 0 bases and 1 base, with 13 bases remaining between them. The CDR3 extends over 17 amino acids. The germline CDR1 and CDR2 sequences are SGHTA and FQGNSA. The CDR3 reads CASSLARQGAAKNIQYF. CDR3 sequence (DNA): TGTGCCAGCAGCTTAGCGAGGCAGGGTGCGGCCAAAAACATTCAGTACTTC.

The chain uses TRBV7-2 and TRBJ1-1; tentative D call: TRBD1 (5 bases). Trimming shortened V by 1 base and J by 10 bases, and 10 bases separated the two germline ends. The germline V gene has CDR1 SGHTA and CDR2 FQGNSA. The CDR3 length is 12 residues. In DNA form, the CDR3 reads TGTGCCAGCAGCTTAGGCAGGGCCCCAGCTTTCTTT. This codes for CASSLGRAPAFF.

The gene calls are TRBV7-6 and TRBJ1-2; possible D gene TRBD1, 6 bases. Germline assignment: CDR1 SGHVS and CDR2 FNYEAQ. CDR3 length: 17 amino acids. Trimming shortened V by 1 base and J by 2 bases, and 17 bases separated the two germline ends. The CDR3 DNA reads as TGTGCCAGCAGCTTAGGTCCTGTGACAGGAACAAACTATGGCTACACCTTC. This gives the protein CASSLGPVTGTNYGYTF.

As regards this clone: Other DNA sequences from this sample encode an identical CDR3 as well. The V call is TRBV6-4, the J call TRBJ2-3; 10 positions agree with TRBD2. The CDR3 contains 15 residues. V shed 0 bases and J 4 bases; nucleotides not matched to a gene: 1. Germline CDR1 and CDR2: MRHNA and SNTAGT. The CDR3 DNA reads as TGTGCCAGCAGTGACTCAGCGGGAGGGCCAGATACGCAGTATTTT. This encodes CASSDSAGGPDTQYF.

CDR3 bases: TGTGCCAGCAGTGCCGACAGGTTGAACACTGAAGCTTTCTTT. Encoded protein: CASSADRLNTEAFF. The V gene is TRBV2, the J gene TRBJ1-1, with a weak D call TRBD1 (6 bases). Trimming removed 4 bases from V and 0 bases from J, with 9 bases in between. The germline gives CDR1 SNHLY, CDR2 FYNNEI. CDR3 length: 14 amino acids.

This chain links TRBV10-3 with TRBJ1-3, with 8 bases fitting TRBD1. Germline CDR1 ENHRY, CDR2 SYGVKD. This CDR3 region has 15 residues. V gave up 4 bases and J gave up 2 bases; unmatched junction bases: 4. CDR3 sequence: CAISGPTGAGNTIYF. CDR3 DNA sequence: TGTGCCATCAGTGGCCCGACAGGGGCTGGAAACACCATATATTTT.

The gene calls are TRBV6-2 or TRBV6-3 and TRBJ1-2, with no clear D. The CDR3 consists of 14 residues. V lost 3 bases and J lost 8, with 16 bases in between. CDR1 and CDR2 (germline): MNHEY, SVGEGT. The chain's CDR3 is CASSYLDEGVGYTF. The CDR3 DNA reads TGTGCCAGCAGTTATTTGGACGAGGGAGTCGGCTACACCTTC.

The CDR3 coding sequence is TGTGCCAGCAGTTTTGGGGGCGCCGGCACTGAAGCTTTCTTT. Its protein product is CASSFGGAGTEAFF. The chain recombines TRBV28 with TRBJ1-1, with D possibly being TRBD1 (6 bases). This CDR3 region has 14 residues. Germline V gene sequence: CDR1 MDHEN, CDR2 SYDVKM. Trimming removed 3 bases from V and 4 bases from J, with 12 bases in between.

The rearrangement links TRBV6-2 or TRBV6-3 to TRBJ1-2; tentatively, D is TRBD1 (5 bases). Per germline, CDR1 MNHEY and CDR2 SVGEGT. This CDR3 contains 16 residues. V lost 6 bases and J lost 7, with 24 bases in between. For the CDR3, the DNA is TGTGCCAGCAGCCCCGGGACTTCCCCTATCTACGGTGGCTACACCTTC. This codes for CASSPGTSPIYGGYTF.

The table lists this clone with a count of one. The V call is TRBV7-9, the J call TRBJ2-1; the match to TRBD2 covers 8 bases. Germline V gene sequence: CDR1 SEHNR, CDR2 FQNEAQ (reference sequence). The CDR3 loop spans 18 amino acids. V was clipped by 5 bases and J by 6 bases; unmatched bases: 18. The CDR3 sequence is CASSRGGGVPPKSNEQFF. CDR3 coding DNA: TGTGCCAGCAGCCGGGGGGGTGGTGTACCCCCTAAGAGCAATGAGCAGTTCTTC.

The chain joins TRBV4-1 to TRBJ2-3, with TRBD2 as a possible D gene (6 bases). Germline CDR1 reads MGHRA; CDR2 reads YSYEKL. V was shortened by 1 base and J by 3 bases, with 8 bases between the two germline ends. The CDR3 contains 14 residues. The CDR3 here is CASSQGLGTDTQYF. The CDR3 DNA is TGCGCCAGCAGCCAAGGACTAGGGACAGATACGCAGTATTTT.